These 16 T cell receptor beta chains originate from one sample sequenced in a study of radiotherapy plus CTLA-4 blockade in lung cancer. TCRdb's table, derived via immunoSEQ multiplex PCR, lists solely in-frame clones and lacks some. The sample lists about 98,000 clones; almost 90% were seen once. Specimen: peripheral blood, collected from a patient treated with radiotherapy plus ipilimumab. These receptors were obtained from a human donor with non-small cell lung cancer that progressed on radiotherapy plus ipilimumab.

The rearrangement links TRBV4-3 to TRBJ2-7, with D unclear. The CDR3 loop spans 15 amino acids. Trimming stripped 0 bases from V and 3 bases from J, with 12 bases between. Germline loops: CDR1 LGHNA, CDR2 YSLEER. This chain's CDR3 is CASSQDRSLDYEQYF. The CDR3 DNA follows: TGCGCCAGCAGCCAAGATCGTTCTCTTGACTACGAGCAGTACTTC.

The V gene is TRBV6-5, the J gene TRBJ2-7; tentatively, D is TRBD1 (6 bases). CDR3 size: 12 residues. Looked up from germline, CDR1 is MNHEY and CDR2 is SVGAGI. The V and J ends lost 7 bases and 9 bases respectively, with 16 bases between them. CDR3: CASTRGPFGQYF. Here the CDR3 DNA reads TGTGCCAGCACCAGGGGTCCCTTCGGGCAGTACTTC.

V and J are TRBV5-1 and TRBJ2-7; 9 bases map to TRBD1. Germline CDR1 and CDR2: SGHRS and YFSETQ. This CDR3 is 15 amino acids long. J lost 6 bases, V lost 4 bases, and 11 bases had no gene match. CDR3 amino acids: CASSRTGTGRAEQYF. DNA of the CDR3: TGCGCCAGCAGCAGAACCGGGACAGGGAGGGCCGAGCAGTACTTC.

The rearrangement uses TRBV5-1 and TRBJ2-2, with unresolved D. The CDR3 sequence is 15 residues long. Germline CDR1 SGHRS, CDR2 YFSETQ. V was cut by 0 bases and J by 3 bases, with 9 bases left in between. CDR3 coding DNA: TGCGCCAGCAGCTTGGACAGCGCGTACACCGGGGAGCTGTTTTTT. Encoded protein: CASSLDSAYTGELFF.

CDR3: CASSVDSGPYEQYF. In DNA form, the CDR3 reads TGTGCCAGCAGCGTAGACTCGGGGCCCTACGAGCAGTACTTC. V gene TRBV9 combines with J gene TRBJ2-7, with D possibly being TRBD1 or TRBD2 (5 bases each). CDR3 length: 14 residues. Germline V CDR1 and CDR2: SGDLS, YYNGEE. V was trimmed by 0 bases and J by 2 bases, leaving 9 bases between them.

The chain links TRBV29-1 to TRBJ1-1; 8 bases match TRBD1. The V and J ends lost 7 bases and 6 bases, in that order; junction bases with no gene match: 7. Per the germline V gene, CDR1 is SQVTM and CDR2 is ANQGSEA. The CDR3 totals 12 residues. CDR3 DNA sequence: TGCAGCGCCGGACAGGGACGGGCTGAAGCTTTCTTT. Translation: CSAGQGRAEAFF.

The chain carries TRBV18 and TRBJ2-1; D is perhaps TRBD2 (5 bases). CDR1 and CDR2 (germline): KGHSH, LQKENI. Trimming pared 3 bases from V and 13 bases from J, leaving 13 bases between. This CDR3 has 12 residues. The CDR3: CASSPEAVEQFF. The CDR3 DNA reads as TGTGCCAGCTCACCGGAGGCGGTCGAACAGTTCTTC.

This clone was observed a single time. The chain's CDR3 is CASSLQVGEQYF. DNA of the CDR3: TGCGCCAGCAGCCTGCAAGTCGGCGAGCAGTACTTC. The V call is TRBV5-1, the J call TRBJ2-7; D unclear. V was shortened by 4 bases and J by 6 bases, with 11 bases between the two germline ends. Per the germline V gene, CDR1 is SGHRS and CDR2 is YFSETQ. This CDR3 is built from 12 residues. Looking up the rest from reference TRBV5-1 and TRBJ2-7 gives the full variable domain: KAGVTQTPRYLIKTRGQQVTLSCSPISGHRSVSWYQQTPGQGLQFLFEYFSETQRNKGNFPGRFSGRQFSNSRSEMNVSTLELGDSALYLCASSLQVGEQYFGPGTRLTVT.

The V call is TRBV6-5, the J call TRBJ1-5; D remains unclear. V lost 2 bases and J lost 4, with 6 bases in between. Germline CDR1 is MNHEY and CDR2 is SVGAGI. The length of the CDR3 is 13 residues. The CDR3 nucleotides are TGTGCCAGCAGTTACGGACCTAATCAGCCCCAGCATTTT. This sequence encodes CASSYGPNQPQHF.

Remarks on this clone: Other DNA sequences within the sample encode an identical CDR3. V usage is TRBV5-1 and J usage is TRBJ2-7; tentatively, D is TRBD2 (5 bases). Trimming pared 0 bases from V and 2 bases from J, leaving 6 bases between. The CDR3 contains 13 residues. Per the germline V gene, CDR1 is SGHRS and CDR2 is YFSETQ. The CDR3 sequence: CASSLGGTYEQYF. CDR3 in DNA: TGCGCCAGCAGCTTGGGAGGGACCTACGAGCAGTACTTC.

This clone was detected only once. This chain joins TRBV9 and TRBJ2-2; possible D gene TRBD1, 5 bases. The CDR3 spans 13 residues. Per the germline V gene, CDR1 is SGDLS and CDR2 is YYNGEE. V dropped 0 bases and J dropped 7 bases, with 7 bases sitting between them. In nucleotides, the CDR3 is TGTGCCAGCAGCGTAGGCCAGGGCGGGGAGCTGTTTTTT. Amino acid sequence: CASSVGQGGELFF.

The chain is built from TRBV14 and TRBJ2-2; D perhaps matches TRBD2 (5 bases). Germline V gives CDR1 SGHDN, CDR2 FVKESK. Trimming removed 1 base at V and 3 bases at J, with 6 bases between. CDR3 size: 14 residues. CDR3 in DNA: TGTGCCAGCAGCCAAGGGAGGTACACCGGGGAGCTGTTTTTT. Encoded protein: CASSQGRYTGELFF.

The V and J genes are TRBV9 and TRBJ1-5, with D maybe TRBD1 (5 bases). CDR3 length equals 14 residues. Germline V gene data show CDR1 as SGDLS and CDR2 as YYNGEE. The germline V and J ends were trimmed by 3 bases and 7 bases, with 14 bases remaining between them. CDR3 DNA: TGTGCCAGCAGCGGCGGGGGAGGGGAACAGCCCCAGCATTTT. It codes for CASSGGGGEQPQHF. Full variable domain (remainder filled in from reference TRBV9 and TRBJ1-5): DSGVTQTPKHLITATGQRVTLRCSPRSGDLSVYWYQQSLDQGLQFLIQYYNGEERAKGNILERFSAQQFPDLHSELNLSSLELGDSALYFCASSGGGGEQPQHFGDGTRLSIL.

This clone was counted once. The V call is TRBV6-1, the J call TRBJ2-3, with D possibly matching TRBD2 (6 bases). With 4 bases removed from V and 2 bases from J, the gap between germline ends came to 10 bases. The CDR3 length is 14 residues. Germline CDR1 MNHNS, CDR2 SASEGT. The CDR3 coding sequence is TGTGCCAGCAGTGTCCGGGAGCTCACAGATACGCAGTATTTT. Translating it yields CASSVRELTDTQYF.

The chain links TRBV29-1 to TRBJ1-1, with D unresolved. There are 10 residues in the CDR3. With 7 bases removed from V and 9 bases from J, the gap between germline ends came to 12 bases. The germline V gene encodes CDR1 SQVTM and CDR2 ANQGSEA. The CDR3 nucleotides are TGCAGCGGTGGACCAGAAAAAGCTTTCTTT. Translation gives CSGGPEKAFF.

The chain links TRBV6-6 to TRBJ2-1; TRBD2 agrees at 11 bases. This CDR3 has 14 residues. V shed 11 bases, J shed 10 bases, and the junction held 13 bases outside the gene matches. CDR1 and CDR2 from the germline V gene are MNHNY and SVGAGI (reference sequence). The CDR3 DNA follows: TGTGCCGGCCTAACCCCGGGGACTAGCGGCGAGCAGTTCTTC. It specifies CAGLTPGTSGEQFF.